These 14 T cell receptor beta chains were all obtained from the same sample, sequenced in a study of T cell responses to AZD1222 COVID-19 vaccine. Profiled with immunoSEQ multiplex PCR; TCRdb holds only in-frame clones, not every one. The sample consists of roughly 150,000 clones, over 75% of them appearing once. The source material was peripheral blood, sampled on day 0 of AZD1222 vaccination. The receptor set was obtained from an adult in good health.

The CDR3 DNA sequence: TGTGCCACCGCCCCCGGGACTAGAGCCTACGAGCAGTACTTC. Its translation: CATAPGTRAYEQYF. This chain joins TRBV15 and TRBJ2-7; 8 bases are a match to TRBD2. J gave up 2 bases and V 8 bases, and 8 bases lay outside the gene matches. Germline CDR1 LNHNV, CDR2 YYDKDF (reference sequence). This CDR3 spans 14 amino acids.

CDR3 sequence reads: CASSPPTVVGNTIYF. The DNA of the CDR3 is TGTGCCAGCAGCCCCCCGACCGTGGTGGGAAACACCATATATTTT. This chain connects TRBV3-1 (or the pseudogene TRBV3-2) to TRBJ1-3; no reliable D call. There are 15 residues in the CDR3. Germline V gene lookup returns CDR1 LGHDT and CDR2 YNNKEL (reference sequence). The V end lost 4 bases, the J end lost 4 bases, and 14 bases lay between the germline ends.

The chain combines TRBV15 with TRBJ2-2, with D hard to call. The CDR3 length is 13 residues. With 8 bases removed from V and 4 bases from J, the gap between germline ends came to 11 bases. The germline V gene encodes CDR1 LNHNV and CDR2 YYDKDF (reference sequence). The CDR3 nucleotides read TGTGCCACCCCGATCTTGGGCACCGGGGAGCTGTTTTTT. Its translation: CATPILGTGELFF.

The chain recombines TRBV2 with TRBJ2-5; unclear D gene. CDR1 is SNHLY and CDR2 is FYNNEI in the germline V gene. The ends were cut back, 10 bases at V and 4 bases at J, with 7 bases in the middle. This CDR3 is built from 10 residues. The CDR3 reads CAKRRETQYF. The CDR3 DNA is TGTGCCAAACGGAGAGAGACCCAGTACTTC. The full variable domain, in which reference TRBV2 and TRBJ2-5 provide the parts outside the CDR3, is EPEVTQTPSHQVTQMGQEVILRCVPISNHLYFYWYRQILGQKVEFLVSFYNNEISEKSEIFDDQFSVERPDGSNFTLKIRSTKLEDSAMYFCAKRRETQYFGPGTRLLVL.

This chain joins TRBV9 and TRBJ2-2, with D perhaps matching TRBD2 (6 bases). V was shortened by 0 bases and J by 6 bases, with 12 bases between the two germline ends. The V gene's germline CDR1 is SGDLS and CDR2 YYNGEE. This CDR3 spans 15 amino acids. CDR3 loop: CASSVAMGGSGELFF. CDR3 coding DNA: TGTGCCAGCAGCGTAGCAATGGGGGGATCCGGGGAGCTGTTTTTT.

The chain joins TRBV7-9 to TRBJ1-1; no reliable D call. Germline CDR1 reads SEHNR; CDR2 reads FQNEAQ (reference sequence). This CDR3 is 15 amino acids long. Between the trimmed V and J ends, which lost 4 bases and 6 bases, there was a span of 18 bases. The CDR3 nucleotides read TGTGCCAGCAGCTCCCTGGGTGGCGTCGTAGCTGAAGCTTTCTTT. Translating it yields CASSSLGGVVAEAFF.

The chain uses TRBV27 and TRBJ1-2; maybe TRBD1 (6 bases). Per the germline V gene, CDR1 is MNHEY and CDR2 is SMNVEV (reference sequence). The V gene lost 5 bases and the J gene lost 5 bases, with 12 bases spanning the gap. This CDR3 is built from 13 residues. CDR3 amino acids: CASSTGGGYGYTF. The CDR3 DNA follows: TGTGCCAGCAGTACGGGGGGCGGGTATGGCTACACCTTC.

The gene calls are TRBV5-4 and TRBJ2-7; TRBD2 matches 8 bases. Germline V CDR1 and CDR2: SGHNT, YYREEE (reference sequence). The CDR3 is made up of 14 amino acids. With 4 bases clipped from V and 2 bases from J, the junction kept 5 bases outside the gene matches. This chain's CDR3 is CASSLETSAYEQYF. The CDR3 DNA reads as TGTGCCAGCAGCCTGGAGACTAGCGCCTACGAGCAGTACTTC.

This chain uses TRBV11-2 with TRBJ2-1, with D tentatively TRBD2 (7 bases). CDR1 SGHAT and CDR2 FQNNGV come from the germline V gene. Deletions cut 5 bases from V and 9 bases from J, with 20 bases between. There are 15 residues in the CDR3. In DNA form, the CDR3 reads TGTGCCAGCAGCCCCGTTGGGGGGGCGCAAGGTGAGCAGTTCTTC. This gives the protein CASSPVGGAQGEQFF.

This clone has a handful of counts. The V and J genes are TRBV10-3 and TRBJ1-1; possibly TRBD1 for D (6 bases). Trimming removed 5 bases at V and 0 bases at J, with 10 bases between. CDR1 is ENHRY and CDR2 is SYGVKD in the germline V gene. This CDR3 is built from 14 residues. The CDR3 sequence: CAISPDSMNTEAFF. The CDR3 DNA sequence: TGTGCCATCAGTCCGGACAGTATGAACACTGAAGCTTTCTTT.

This clone was recorded a few times. V is TRBV6-5 and J is TRBJ1-1, with a weak D call TRBD1 (5 bases). Germline loops: CDR1 MNHEY, CDR2 SVGAGI. Trimming removed 6 bases from V and 0 bases from J, with 14 bases in between. The CDR3 is 15 amino acids. The CDR3 region is CASRVSRGMNTEAFF. As DNA, the CDR3 is TGTGCCAGCAGAGTAAGCCGGGGGATGAACACTGAAGCTTTCTTT.

This clone came up once. The chain carries TRBV28 and TRBJ2-7, with D perhaps TRBD2 (6 bases). Trimming pared 4 bases from V and 4 bases from J, leaving 20 bases between. The CDR3 length is 16 residues. Germline values: CDR1 MDHEN, CDR2 SYDVKM. The CDR3 here is CASSSWGGAETYEQYF. The CDR3 DNA reads TGTGCCAGCAGTTCCTGGGGAGGCGCCGAAACATACGAGCAGTACTTC.

The chain joins TRBV11-3 to TRBJ2-5; unclear D gene. V was shortened by 4 bases and J by 5 bases, with 5 bases between the two germline ends. This CDR3 is 11 amino acids long. Germline V gives CDR1 SGHNT, CDR2 YENEEA. The CDR3 reads CASSWSETQYF. CDR3 nucleotide sequence: TGTGCCAGCAGCTGGAGTGAGACCCAGTACTTC.

The gene calls are TRBV5-4 and TRBJ1-2; D is unresolved. Per the germline V gene, CDR1 is SGHNT and CDR2 is YYREEE (reference sequence). CDR3 length: 16 residues. Trimming removed 0 bases at V and 6 bases at J, with 18 bases between. The CDR3 DNA follows: TGTGCCAGCAGCTTGGCCTCGGGGATCAGAAGTCATGGCTACACCTTC. It encodes CASSLASGIRSHGYTF.